This T cell receptor beta chain is from a study of T-cell memory formation after mild COVID-19. Findings of the study overall: Day 15 to 85 contractors were CD4/CD8 balanced; later expanders leaned CD4+. Among contracting clones, CD4+ were mainly CM/EM and CD8+ enriched in EMRA. Second-wave clones reaching peak frequency on day 37 lacked confirmed SARS-CoV-2 specificity.

With respect to this clonotype: What it binds is not known.

The CDR3 consists of 15 residues. The germline gives CDR1 SGHVS, CDR2 FQNEAQ. Germline trimming cut 6 bases from V and 4 bases from J; bases unmatched to any gene: 10. UMIs and sample barcodes were carried by the TCR alpha and TCR beta cDNA libraries that 5'RACE produced using constant-segment primers. TCRdb called the 5' RACE reads again in MiXCR, with one record for every CDR3 protein. The table lists some 150,000 distinct CDR3 sequences, less than 25% of them singletons. The chain links TRBV7-8 to TRBJ2-3; 7 nucleotides align to TRBD2. The source material was PBMCs or a T cell subset sorted from them (not recorded which). The TCR sequence derives from an adult woman who had mild COVID-19 (a few samples of this study predate the infection). Cell type and time point are not known. In DNA, the CDR3 is TGTGCCAGCAGGAAAATGGGCGGGAGCGCAGATACGCAGTATTTT. It encodes CASRKMGGSADTQYF.